This TCR beta chain was found in a study of cytomegalovirus exposure and HLA in healthy donors. Healthy individuals who donated bone marrow served as the donors. CDR1 is ENHRY and CDR2 is SYGVKD in the germline V gene. The CDR3 extends over 18 amino acids. The sample holds a few counts of this clone. Its target is not known. A read error may account for a junction end that differs from germline. The study ran its PCR with 60 Vbeta and 13 Jbeta primers. Only in-frame clones appear in the TCRdb table, and some are missing; sequencing was by immunoSEQ multiplex PCR. There are approximately 160,000 clones in the sample; approximately 80% occur only once, and 7% to 8.5% lies in the top ten. Study observations and caveats: In a later analysis, productive TCRs from donors in an Asian-associated ancestry cluster reportedly carried fewer N-insertions than the cohort mean. For TCR beta chains, V- and J-gene trimming was later linked to a missense DCLRE1C variant. Rarity held for most TCR sequences, but there were some public TCRs that occurred in many donors.

The chain joins TRBV10-3 to TRBJ2-1, with D uncertain. The TCR sequence derives from a male donor in good health and CMV-seropositive. Specimen: PBMCs. The CDR3 is CASSGQSHTRSKHNEQFF. The CDR3 coding sequence is TGTGCCAGCAGTGGCCAAAGTCATACCAGGTCCAAACACAATGAGCAGTTCTTC.